Listed below are T cell receptor beta chains from one sample, sequenced in a study of cytotoxic CD8 clonotypes in ibrutinib-treated CLL. Profiling relied on immunoSEQ multiplex PCR, and the TCRdb table lists in-frame clones only, not all of them. The sample holds 150,000 to 200,000 clones; 70% to 90% are singletons and the top ten take around 3%. The source was PBMCs, collected at disease progression, from a patient treated with ibrutinib. The source is a human donor with chronic lymphocytic leukemia. The CDR3 runs from the conserved cysteine through the conserved F or W. D genes are given only for firm matches. The size entry is marked missing in some rows and otherwise reads once, few, many or a size class.

>TRBV18|TRBJ2-5|.|11|.
CASSPQETQYF
TGTGCCAGCTCACCTCAAGAGACCCAGTACTTC
>TRBV5-5|TRBJ1-2|.|16|.
CASSLMWVAAGYGYTF
TGTGCCAGCAGCTTGATGTGGGTCGCGGCCGGGTATGGCTACACCTTC
>TRBV28|TRBJ2-7|TRBD2|16|.
CASSRRTVPGGYEQYF
TGTGCCAGCAGTCGACGAACCGTTCCGGGGGGGTACGAGCAGTACTTC
>TRBV7-2|TRBJ2-6|.|15|.
CASSFGVSGANVLTF
TGTGCCAGCAGCTTTGGGGTCTCTGGGGCCAACGTCCTGACTTTC
>TRBV5-1|TRBJ2-7|TRBD2|17|.
CASSLAVSGRSSYEQYF
TGCGCCAGCAGCTTGGCCGTGAGCGGGAGGAGCTCCTACGAGCAGTACTTC
>TRBV5-6|TRBJ2-3|.|16|.
CASSLRQVATWDTQYF
TGTGCCAGCAGCTTGCGACAGGTGGCCACTTGGGATACGCAGTATTTT
>TRBV9|TRBJ2-1|.|16|once
CASSVEDLPRGNEQFF
TGTGCCAGCAGCGTAGAGGACCTCCCTCGTGGGAATGAGCAGTTCTTC
>TRBV5-8|TRBJ2-1|TRBD2|16|.
CASSAPSGSMDNEQFF
TGTGCCAGCAGCGCACCTAGCGGGAGTATGGACAATGAGCAGTTCTTC
>TRBV12-5|TRBJ1-2|.|13|.
CASGLVQVLGYTF
TGTGCTAGTGGTTTGGTACAGGTATTAGGCTACACCTTC
>TRBV5-1|TRBJ2-3|TRBD2|17|once
CASSKTSGTTTGDTQYF
TGCGCCAGCAGCAAGACTAGCGGGACTACGACAGGAGATACGCAGTATTTT
>TRBV18|TRBJ2-1|.|15|.
CASSPPLRVGNEQFF
TGTGCCAGCTCACCACCTCTCAGGGTAGGGAATGAGCAGTTCTTC
>TRBV6-6|TRBJ1-3|.|15|.
CASSRGQPSGNTIYF
TGTGCCAGCAGTAGAGGACAGCCCTCTGGAAACACCATATATTTT